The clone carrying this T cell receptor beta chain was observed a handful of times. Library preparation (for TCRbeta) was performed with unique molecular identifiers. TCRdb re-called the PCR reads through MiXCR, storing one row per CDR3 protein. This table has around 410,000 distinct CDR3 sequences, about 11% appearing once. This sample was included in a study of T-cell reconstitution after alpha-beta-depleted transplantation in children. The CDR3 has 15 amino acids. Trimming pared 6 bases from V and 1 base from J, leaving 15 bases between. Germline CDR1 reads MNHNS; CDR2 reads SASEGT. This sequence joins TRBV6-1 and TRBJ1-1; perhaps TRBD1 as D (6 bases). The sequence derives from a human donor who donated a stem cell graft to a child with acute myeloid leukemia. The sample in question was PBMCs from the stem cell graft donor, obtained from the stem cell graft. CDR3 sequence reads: CASSPRQAKNTEAFF. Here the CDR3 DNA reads TGTGCCAGCAGCCCTCGACAGGCTAAGAACACTGAAGCTTTCTTT.